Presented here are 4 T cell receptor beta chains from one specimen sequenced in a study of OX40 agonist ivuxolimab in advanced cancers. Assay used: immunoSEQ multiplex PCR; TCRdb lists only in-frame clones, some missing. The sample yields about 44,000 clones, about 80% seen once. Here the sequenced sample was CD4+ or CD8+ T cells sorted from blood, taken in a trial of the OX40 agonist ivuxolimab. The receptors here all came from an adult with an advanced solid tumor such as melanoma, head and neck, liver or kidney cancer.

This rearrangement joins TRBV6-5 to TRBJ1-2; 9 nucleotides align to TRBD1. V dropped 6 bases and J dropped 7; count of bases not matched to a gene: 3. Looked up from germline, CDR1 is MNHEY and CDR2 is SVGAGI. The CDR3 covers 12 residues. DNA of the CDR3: TGTGCCAGCAGGCCGGGACAGGGTGGCTACACCTTC. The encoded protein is CASRPGQGGYTF.

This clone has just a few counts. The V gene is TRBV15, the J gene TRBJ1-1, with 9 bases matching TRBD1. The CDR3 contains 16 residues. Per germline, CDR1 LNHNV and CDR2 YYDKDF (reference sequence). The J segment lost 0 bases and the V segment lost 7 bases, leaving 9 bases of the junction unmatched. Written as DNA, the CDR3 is TGTGCCACCACCAAACAGGGACAGGGCGTGAACACTGAAGCTTTCTTT. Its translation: CATTKQGQGVNTEAFF. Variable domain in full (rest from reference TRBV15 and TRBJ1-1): DAMVIQNPRYQVTQFGKPVTLSCSQTLNHNVMYWYQQKSSQAPKLLFHYYDKDFNNEADTPDNFQSRRPNTSFCFLDIRSPGLGDTAMYLCATTKQGQGVNTEAFFGQGTRLTVV.

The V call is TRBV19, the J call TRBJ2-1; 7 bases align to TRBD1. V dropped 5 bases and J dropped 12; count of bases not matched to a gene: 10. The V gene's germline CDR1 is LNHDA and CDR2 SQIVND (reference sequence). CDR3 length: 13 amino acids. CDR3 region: CASSPSDRPLQFF. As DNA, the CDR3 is TGTGCCAGTAGTCCATCGGACAGGCCACTGCAGTTCTTC.

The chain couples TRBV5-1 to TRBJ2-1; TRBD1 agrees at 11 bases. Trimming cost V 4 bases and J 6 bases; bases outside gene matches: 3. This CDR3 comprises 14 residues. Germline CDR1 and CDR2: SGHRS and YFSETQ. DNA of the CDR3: TGCGCCAGCAGCCAGGGACAGGGGGGCAATGAGCAGTTCTTC. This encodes CASSQGQGGNEQFF.